One sample yielded the 4 T cell receptor beta chains listed below, sequenced in a study of beta chain features in type 1 diabetes. Their cognate antigens are unknown. Isolated RNA was reverse transcribed in full, so expressed TCRB transcripts were sequenced. The assay was immunoSEQ multiplex PCR, and TCRdb's table has in-frame clones only and misses some. The sample has around 250,000 clones, roughly 22% seen once. Study conclusions and caveats: Across all four CD4+ subsets, people with type 1 diabetes showed modestly shorter TCRB CDR3s.

Material: naive CD4+ T cells from blood. Receptor source: a woman in her forties with type 1 diabetes.

The chain uses TRBV9 and TRBJ2-7; weak D call: TRBD1 (5 bases). From germline, CDR1 is SGDLS and CDR2 YYNGEE. Trimming removed 1 base at V and 4 bases at J, with 12 bases between. The CDR3 extends over 14 amino acids. CDR3 in DNA: TGTGCCAGCAGCGTACAGGGTCAGGGTTACGAGCAGTACTTC. Protein: CASSVQGQGYEQYF.

This rearrangement joins TRBV5-1 to TRBJ1-4; no clear D gene. Germline V gives CDR1 SGHRS, CDR2 YFSETQ. V dropped 1 base and J dropped 2 bases, with 6 bases sitting between them. The CDR3 runs to 14 residues. Here the CDR3 reads CASSLLSTNEKLFF. CDR3 in DNA: TGCGCCAGCAGCTTGTTGAGTACTAATGAAAAACTGTTTTTT.

V gene TRBV7-2 combines with J gene TRBJ2-5; D is ambiguous. The germline V and J ends were trimmed by 1 base and 0 bases, with 6 bases remaining between them. CDR1 is SGHTA, CDR2 FQGNSA, per germline. There are 14 residues in the CDR3. CDR3 loop: CASSLVLDQETQYF. The CDR3 DNA is TGTGCCAGCAGCTTAGTCCTCGACCAAGAGACCCAGTACTTC.

This clone was detected a few times. This sequence joins TRBV29-1 and TRBJ1-1; D uncertain. The CDR3 has 12 residues. Looked up from germline, CDR1 is SQVTM and CDR2 is ANQGSEA. Trimming took off 1 base at V and 6 bases at J, with 9 bases between the two ends. CDR3 DNA: TGCAGCGTTGAAGTCTATAACGCTGAAGCTTTCTTT. Translation gives CSVEVYNAEAFF.